The sequence of this T cell receptor beta chain was determined in a study of T cell repertoires in cytomegalovirus infection. Study at large: CMV infection plus the matching HLA type was flagged by public TCR beta signatures.

This CDR3 region has 14 residues. Trimming took 7 bases from V and 1 from J, leaving 13 bases between them. In germline, CDR1 is MNHNS, CDR2 SASEGT. One entry per CDR3 protein, called by TCRdb with MiXCR from the reads. Of 400,000 or so distinct CDR3 sequences detected, approximately 30% appear once; the ten largest clones hold approximately 14%. Study outcomes and limitations: What dominated the ex vivo response were HLA-C-restricted CMV-specific TCR beta clonotypes.

On this clonotype itself: The antigen remains unidentified.

This clonotype originated in a human donor in good health (CMV status not recorded). Some clones in this sample may be carry-over from other donors' samples. This rearrangement joins TRBV6-1 to TRBJ1-1, with D perhaps matching TRBD1 (6 bases). The sample taken for sequencing was PBMCs. This chain's CDR3 is CASKPDSGNTEAFF. In nucleotides, the CDR3 is TGTGCCAGCAAACCGGACAGCGGGAACACTGAAGCTTTCTTT.